Sequencing of this T cell receptor (beta chain) was carried out in a study of blood T cell repertoires in COVID-19. As for the study in general: The United States, Italy and Spain were the sources of the acute and convalescent COVID-19 samples. PBMCs, B-cell-depleted T cells, or T cells were the source of the cDNA or gDNA that made up the material.

Donors were grouped by their self-reported clinical history. This clone was picked up one time. The CDR3 contains 17 residues. Germline CDR1 is KGHDR and CDR2 is SFDVKD. V lost 5 bases and J 1 base, leaving 17 bases between the germline ends. Source study methods: Nucleated cell number was recorded as an estimate derived from reference gene primer amplification. TCRdb keeps only in-frame clones here, not all; method: immunoSEQ multiplex PCR. Clone size and the V and J calls come from that table; the DNA yielded D and trimming. The data contain 490,000 or so clones, 88% of them singletons. The V gene is TRBV24-1, the J gene TRBJ1-5; D gene ambiguous. The source of this sequence is a woman aged 55-69 years who had recovered from COVID-19. Specimen: PBMCs or T cells enriched from blood (not recorded which). CDR3 region: CATSATTGRESNQPQHF. CDR3 DNA sequence: TGTGCCACCAGTGCCACGACCGGACGGGAAAGCAATCAGCCCCAGCATTTT.